This T cell receptor beta chain was sequenced for a study of T-cell reconstitution after alpha-beta-depleted transplantation in children. The authors prepared the TCRbeta library with unique molecular identifiers. One entry per CDR3 protein results from TCRdb running MiXCR on the PCR reads. The sample contains 500,000 or so distinct CDR3 sequences, about 10% of which appear only once. This clonotype came up a few times. The CDR3 covers 15 residues. Germline V gene sequence: CDR1 KGHSH, CDR2 LQKENI. V was cut by 2 bases and J by 3 bases, with 11 bases left in between. The receptor's source is a female patient aged 2-15 years who had a stem cell transplant for aplastic anemia, so the T cells may come from the graft donor. The sample was PBMCs, mostly from graft donor cells, taken 180 days after TCRalphabeta/CD19-depleted stem cell transplant. This rearrangement joins TRBV18 to TRBJ2-4, with TRBD2 as a possible D gene (6 bases). CDR3 in amino acids: CASSPGPGVKNIQYF. The CDR3 nucleotides read TGTGCCAGCTCACCAGGCCCGGGAGTCAAAAACATTCAGTACTTC.